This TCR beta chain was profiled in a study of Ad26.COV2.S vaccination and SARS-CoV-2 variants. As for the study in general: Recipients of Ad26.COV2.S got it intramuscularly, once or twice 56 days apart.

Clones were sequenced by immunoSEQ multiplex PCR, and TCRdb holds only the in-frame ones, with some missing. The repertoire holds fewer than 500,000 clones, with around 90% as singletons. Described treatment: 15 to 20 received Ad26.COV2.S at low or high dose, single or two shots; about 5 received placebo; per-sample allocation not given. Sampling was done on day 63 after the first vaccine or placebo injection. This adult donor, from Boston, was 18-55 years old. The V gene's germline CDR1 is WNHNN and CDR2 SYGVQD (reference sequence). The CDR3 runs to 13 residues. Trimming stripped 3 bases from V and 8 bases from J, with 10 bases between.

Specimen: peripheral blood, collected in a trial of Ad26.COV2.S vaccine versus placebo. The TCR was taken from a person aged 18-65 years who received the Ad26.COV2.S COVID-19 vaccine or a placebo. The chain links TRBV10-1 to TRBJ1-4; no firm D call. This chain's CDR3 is CASSDSVQEKLFF. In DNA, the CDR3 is TGCGCCAGCAGTGATTCGGTCCAAGAAAAACTGTTTTTT.